The 28 T cell receptor beta chains given below trace back to one sample, sequenced in a study of T-cell reconstitution after alpha-beta-depleted transplantation in children. Preparation of the TCRbeta library used unique molecular identifiers. TCRdb re-analysed the PCR reads in MiXCR, keeping a single row per CDR3 protein. Here the sample spans hundreds of thousands of distinct CDR3 sequences, roughly a tenth being singletons. Specimen: PBMCs, collected before TCRalphabeta/CD19-depleted stem cell transplant. The origin of the receptors is a child between 2 and 9 years old with inherited bone marrow failure, due to receive a stem cell transplant.

At least ten counts were recorded for this clonotype. This rearrangement joins TRBV29-1 to TRBJ2-7; TRBD2 agrees at 10 bases. Germline trimming cut 5 bases from V and 1 base from J; bases unmatched to any gene: 11. CDR1 SQVTM and CDR2 ANQGSEA come from the germline V gene. The CDR3 has 16 amino acids. Written as DNA, the CDR3 is TGCAGCGTTCACTTTTTAGCGGGAGGTGGATCCTACGAGCAGTACTTC. It codes for CSVHFLAGGGSYEQYF.

This clonotype was counted ten times or more. The chain employs TRBV28 and TRBJ2-5; D is perhaps TRBD1 (6 bases). V gave up 3 bases and J gave up 5 bases, with 16 bases separating them. Germline V lookup: CDR1 MDHEN, CDR2 SYDVKM. The CDR3 totals 15 residues. The CDR3 DNA reads as TGTGCCAGCAGTTTTGGAACAGGGTTGGGGGAGACCCAGTACTTC. Amino acid sequence: CASSFGTGLGETQYF.

This clonotype showed up many times. The CDR3 nucleotides are TGCAGTGCAATTTTGGGGGGCCGGGGGGTAACTGAAGCTTTCTTT. It codes for CSAILGGRGVTEAFF. The chain employs TRBV20-1 and TRBJ1-1; possibly TRBD1 for D (6 bases). The germline CDR1 and CDR2 sequences are DFQATT and SNEGSKA (reference sequence). Trimming took off 6 bases at V and 5 bases at J, with 22 bases between the two ends. The CDR3 is 15 amino acids.

This clonotype was observed many times. The chain is built from TRBV7-9 and TRBJ1-1; possibly TRBD1 for D (5 bases). CDR1 SEHNR and CDR2 FQNEAQ come from the germline V gene (reference sequence). The CDR3 extends over 13 amino acids. V dropped 5 bases and J dropped 3 bases, with 10 bases sitting between them. The CDR3 here is CASSPGYDTEAFF. CDR3 DNA sequence: TGTGCCAGCAGCCCAGGGTATGACACTGAAGCTTTCTTT.

Concerning this clonotype: This clone may be a read error of a much larger clone one base away. The genes are TRBV6-2 or TRBV6-3 and TRBJ2-1, with 7 bases matching TRBD2. Germline CDR1 reads MNHEY; CDR2 reads SVGEGT. This CDR3 has 16 amino acids. CDR3 region: CASSPFLAALYNGQFF. CDR3 in DNA: TGTGCCAGCAGTCCCTTTCTAGCGGCCCTTTACAATGGGCAGTTCTTC.

In this sample, this clonotype turned up a few times. The rearrangement joins TRBV6-5 to TRBJ1-1; D gene unclear. The CDR3 has 13 residues. The germline CDR1 and CDR2 sequences are MNHEY and SVGAGI. V shed 2 bases and J shed 6 bases, with 10 bases lying between them. The chain's CDR3 is CASSYLTGPEAFF. As DNA, the CDR3 is TGTGCCAGCAGTTACCTCACCGGTCCTGAAGCTTTCTTT.

The sample holds many counts of this clonotype. This rearrangement joins TRBV4-3 to TRBJ2-1; D gene ambiguous. The CDR3 extends over 17 amino acids. Trimming took off 1 base at V and 0 bases at J, with 13 bases between the two ends. Germline-derived CDR1 and CDR2 are LGHNA and YSLEER. DNA of the CDR3: TGCGCCAGCAGCCAAGGACTCGAGAGTAGCTCCTACAATGAGCAGTTCTTC. This codes for CASSQGLESSSYNEQFF.

The chain uses TRBV18 and TRBJ2-7; 8 bases line up with TRBD2. The germline CDR1 and CDR2 sequences are KGHSH and LQKENI. J lost 5 bases, V lost 2 bases, and 8 bases had no gene match. The CDR3 spans 15 residues. CDR3 DNA: TGTGCCAGCTCACCAGCGGAGCGGGAGTCTGACGAGCAGTACTTC. Translation gives CASSPAERESDEQYF.

This clonotype showed up many times. The J gene is TRBJ1-1, the V gene TRBV7-2; 9 nucleotides line up with TRBD1. V shed 0 bases, J shed 6 bases, and the junction held 5 bases outside the gene matches. The CDR3 has 15 amino acids. Per the germline V gene, CDR1 is SGHTA and CDR2 is FQGNSA. CDR3 loop: CASSLAGQGKAEAFF. The CDR3 nucleotides read TGTGCCAGCAGCTTAGCGGGACAGGGAAAAGCTGAAGCTTTCTTT.

The chain uses TRBV6-1 and TRBJ2-7; 9 nucleotides align to TRBD1. Trimming cost V 5 bases and J 2 bases; bases outside gene matches: 7. In germline, CDR1 is MNHNS, CDR2 SASEGT. This CDR3 is built from 15 residues. CDR3 sequence: CASSINRDRAYEQYF. The CDR3 region has the DNA TGTGCCAGCAGTATAAACCGGGACAGGGCCTACGAGCAGTACTTC.

This clonotype was picked up many times. This rearrangement joins TRBV5-5 to TRBJ2-5; 8 bases are shared with TRBD1. J gave up 4 bases and V 3 bases, and 8 bases lay outside the gene matches. CDR3 length: 15 residues. Germline V gene data show CDR1 as SGHKS and CDR2 as YYEKEE (reference sequence). In DNA, the CDR3 is TGTGCCAGCAGCTCGACAGGGGCATTGGGAGAGACCCAGTACTTC. Translated, it gives CASSSTGALGETQYF.

This clonotype was observed many times. J is TRBJ1-4 and V is TRBV6-1; D is perhaps TRBD1 (5 bases). This CDR3 region has 15 residues. In germline, CDR1 is MNHNS, CDR2 SASEGT. The V and J ends lost 5 bases and 2 bases respectively, with 12 bases between them. The CDR3 region has the DNA TGTGCCAGCAGTCGGGACCTCGGGACTAATGAAAAACTGTTTTTT. Its protein is CASSRDLGTNEKLFF.

Ten or more counts support this clonotype. The chain has TRBV5-1 and TRBJ2-7; D is perhaps TRBD1 or TRBD2 (5 bases each). The CDR3 has 13 amino acids. Trimming pared 4 bases from V and 9 bases from J, leaving 17 bases between. Germline CDR1 reads SGHRS; CDR2 reads YFSETQ. CDR3 coding DNA: TGCGCCAGCAGCGCTGACTACCCAGGGAGGCAGTACTTC. This gives the protein CASSADYPGRQYF.

This clonotype was seen a handful of times. The chain is built from TRBV15 and TRBJ2-7, with a weak D call TRBD2 (5 bases). The V end lost 5 bases, the J end lost 4 bases, and 9 bases lay between the germline ends. The CDR3 runs 12 residues. The germline V gene encodes CDR1 LNHNV and CDR2 YYDKDF (reference sequence). CDR3 amino acids: CATSRGEYEQYF. Written as DNA, the CDR3 is TGTGCCACCAGCCGGGGAGAGTACGAGCAGTACTTC. Supplemented by reference TRBV15 and TRBJ2-7, the full variable domain reads DAMVIQNPRYQVTQFGKPVTLSCSQTLNHNVMYWYQQKSSQAPKLLFHYYDKDFNNEADTPDNFQSRRPNTSFCFLDIRSPGLGDTAMYLCATSRGEYEQYFGPGTRLTVT.

As regards this clonotype: This could be a read error, since a much larger clone is one nucleotide away. This chain uses TRBV5-1 with TRBJ2-5; 9 bases line up with TRBD2. Germline V gene sequence: CDR1 SGHRS, CDR2 YFSETQ. The CDR3 totals 16 residues. In nucleotides, the CDR3 is TGCGCCAGCAGCTTGGGGAGACTAGCGGACCAAGATACCCAGTACTTC. Protein product: CASSLGRLADQDTQYF. Combining the CDR3 with reference TRBV5-1 and TRBJ2-5 gives the whole variable domain KAGVTQTPRYLIKTRGQQVTLSCSPISGHRSVSWYQQTPGQGLQFLFEYFSETQRNKGNFPGRFSGRQFSNSRSEMNVSTLELGDSALYLCASSLGRLADQDTQYFGPGTRLLVL.

This clonotype was picked up a small number of times. The chain couples TRBV27 to TRBJ2-1, with 14 bases that match TRBD2. Germline trimming cut 0 bases from V and 13 bases from J; bases unmatched to any gene: 5. The V gene's germline CDR1 is MNHEY and CDR2 SMNVEV (reference sequence). This CDR3 has 15 residues. The DNA for the CDR3 is TGTGCCAGCAGTTTATCGACTAGCGGGAGGGCGTTCCAGTTCTTC. Translation gives CASSLSTSGRAFQFF.

Notes on this clonotype: This clone may be a read error of a much larger clone one base away. The chain uses TRBV4-3 and TRBJ2-1, with 7 positions matching TRBD2. The CDR3 totals 16 residues. The J segment lost 2 bases and the V segment lost 3 bases, leaving 7 bases of the junction unmatched. Per germline, CDR1 LGHNA and CDR2 YSLEER. CDR3 sequence: CASSHGIAGTYNEQFF. The CDR3, as DNA: TGCGCCAGCAGCCACGGTATAGCGGGTACCTACAATGAGCAGTTCTTC.

This clonotype was recorded at least ten times. The rearrangement joins TRBV27 to TRBJ2-7, with D perhaps matching TRBD1 (6 bases). The CDR3 loop spans 13 amino acids. The V and J ends lost 1 base and 6 bases respectively, with 10 bases between them. Germline assignment: CDR1 MNHEY and CDR2 SMNVEV (reference sequence). CDR3 sequence (DNA): TGTGCCAGCAGTTTATTTGCCAGGGGCGAGCAGTACTTC. Encoded protein: CASSLFARGEQYF.

This clonotype appeared many times. V usage is TRBV30 and J usage is TRBJ1-2; D uncertain. This CDR3 spans 13 amino acids. V shed 3 bases and J shed 2 bases, with 10 bases lying between them. CDR1 and CDR2 from the germline V gene are GTSNPN and SVGIG (reference sequence). The CDR3 protein is CAWSPGENYGYTF. Here the CDR3 DNA reads TGTGCCTGGAGCCCAGGAGAGAACTATGGCTACACCTTC. The full variable domain, its missing parts supplied by reference TRBV30 and TRBJ1-2, is SQTIHQWPATLVQPVGSPLSLECTVEGTSNPNLYWYRQAAGRGLQLLFYSVGIGQISSEVPQNLSASRPQDRQFILSSKKLLLSDSGFYLCAWSPGENYGYTFGSGTRLTVV.

On this clonotype itself: Given a much more abundant clone one base away, this may be a read error. V usage is TRBV2 and J usage is TRBJ2-3; 9 nucleotides agree with TRBD2. CDR3 length equals 16 residues. Per germline, CDR1 SNHLY and CDR2 FYNNEI. CDR3 nucleotides: TGTGCCAGCAGCGTAAGAGCGGGAGGTCCCGCAGATACGCGGTATTTT. Amino acids: CASSVRAGGPADTRYF.

In this sample, this clonotype turned up many times. The CDR3 reads CASSPTPGGNQPQHF. In nucleotides, the CDR3 is TGTGCCAGCAGTCCCACCCCAGGGGGCAATCAGCCCCAGCATTTT. The chain combines TRBV27 with TRBJ1-5; D might be TRBD1 (6 bases). This CDR3 comprises 15 residues. CDR1 is MNHEY, CDR2 SMNVEV, per germline (reference sequence). Trimming took 5 bases from V and 2 from J, leaving 13 bases between them.

This clonotype was detected a few times. The J gene is TRBJ2-7, the V gene TRBV5-4, with D perhaps given as TRBD1 or TRBD2 (5 bases each). V lost 4 bases and J 4 bases, leaving 15 bases between the germline ends. Germline V gives CDR1 SGHNT, CDR2 YYREEE (reference sequence). The CDR3 consists of 14 residues. The CDR3 is CASSISGPHYEQYF. The CDR3 nucleotides read TGTGCCAGCAGCATTTCGGGACCTCATTACGAGCAGTACTTC.

Ten or more counts support this clonotype. The V gene is TRBV5-6, the J gene TRBJ2-1, with 9 bases aligning to TRBD1. The V gene's germline CDR1 is SGHDT and CDR2 YYEEEE. This CDR3 is 15 amino acids long. The trim removed 6 bases at V and 1 base at J, leaving 5 bases unmatched. The CDR3 bases are TGTGCCAGCACGACCGGGACAGGGTCCTACAATGAGCAGTTCTTC. Translating it yields CASTTGTGSYNEQFF.

This clonotype was recorded a few times. The rearrangement joins TRBV29-1 to TRBJ2-1; D may match TRBD1 or TRBD2 (5 bases each). The germline V and J ends were trimmed by 0 bases and 3 bases, with 15 bases remaining between them. Germline CDR1 reads SQVTM; CDR2 reads ANQGSEA. The CDR3 sequence is 16 residues long. In DNA, the CDR3 is TGCAGCGTTGAAGAGGGGGTGTACAGAAACTACAATGAGCAGTTCTTC. As protein: CSVEEGVYRNYNEQFF.

This clonotype was counted many times. The CDR3 sequence: CASSAPSVGVAHVKNEQFF. CDR3 nucleotides: TGTGCCAGCAGTGCCCCCTCGGTGGGAGTAGCTCACGTAAAAAATGAGCAGTTCTTC. V and J are TRBV25-1 and TRBJ2-1; D possibly corresponds to TRBD2 (5 bases). The germline CDR1 and CDR2 sequences are MGHDK and SYGVNS. The CDR3 sequence is 19 residues long. V lost 4 bases and J 7 bases, leaving 29 bases between the germline ends.

This clonotype was recorded many times. The chain combines TRBV20-1 with TRBJ2-1, with no clear D. V lost 6 bases and J lost 0, with 9 bases in between. Germline V gene lookup returns CDR1 DFQATT and CDR2 SNEGSKA (reference sequence). This CDR3 contains 13 residues. CDR3 DNA sequence: TGCAGTGCAGGCTCCGACTCCTACAATGAGCAGTTCTTC. Protein sequence: CSAGSDSYNEQFF.

With regard to this clonotype: This may stem from a read error, because a much larger clone lies one nucleotide away. The rearrangement links TRBV27 to TRBJ2-7; TRBD2 matches 11 bases. The CDR3 has 15 residues. The germline CDR1 and CDR2 sequences are MNHEY and SMNVEV (reference sequence). The CDR3 coding sequence is TGTGCCGGCAGTACCTTAGCGGGAGGGTCCTACGAGCAGTACTTC. This gives the protein CAGSTLAGGSYEQYF.

This clonotype was counted ten times or more. The gene calls are TRBV12-3 or TRBV12-4 and TRBJ2-3, with 11 bases identical to TRBD2. The length of the CDR3 is 15 residues. V lost 6 bases, J lost 2 bases, and 4 bases stayed unmatched. The CDR3 sequence: CASSIAGGITDTQYF. CDR3 coding DNA: TGTGCCAGCAGCATAGCGGGAGGGATCACAGATACGCAGTATTTT.